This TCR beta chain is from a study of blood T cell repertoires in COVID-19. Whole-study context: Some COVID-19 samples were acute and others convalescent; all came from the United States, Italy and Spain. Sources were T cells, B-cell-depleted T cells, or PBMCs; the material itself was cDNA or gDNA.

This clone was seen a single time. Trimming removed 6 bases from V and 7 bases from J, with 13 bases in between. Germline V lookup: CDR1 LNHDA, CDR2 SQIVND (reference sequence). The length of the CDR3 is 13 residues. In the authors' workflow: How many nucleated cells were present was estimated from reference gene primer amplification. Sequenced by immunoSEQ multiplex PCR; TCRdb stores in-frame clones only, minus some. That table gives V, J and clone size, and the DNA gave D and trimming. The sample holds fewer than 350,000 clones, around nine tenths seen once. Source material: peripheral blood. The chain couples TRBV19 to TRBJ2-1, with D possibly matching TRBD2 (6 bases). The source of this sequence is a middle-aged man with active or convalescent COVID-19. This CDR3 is CASSAGTLNEQFF. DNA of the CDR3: TGTGCCAGTAGCGCCGGGACTCTTAATGAGCAGTTCTTC.